This TCR beta chain was captured by sequencing in a study of beta chain features in type 1 diabetes. The study's findings and limits: A possible short-template PCR bias applies equally to patients and controls. Shortening that was moderate but significant affected the TCRB CDR3s of Type 1 diabetes patients in all four CD4+ subsets. The VDJ junctions of type 1 diabetes patients carried fewer insertions and more deletions. It was not settled here whether HLA type affects TCRB rearrangement.

Sorted cells reached over 98% purity in every population. Germline CDR1 MNHEY, CDR2 SVGAGI. The length of the CDR3 is 14 residues. Trimming removed 6 bases from V and 4 bases from J, with 13 bases in between. Note on this clone: Its antigen is not identified.

Isolated RNA was reverse transcribed in full, so expressed TCRB transcripts were sequenced. Here immunoSEQ multiplex PCR was the method, and the copy in TCRdb shows in-frame clones only, minus some. Found here are 550,000 to 850,000 clones, 13% of them singletons; the top ten hold about 0.02%. The clonotype was recovered from a man younger than 30 with type 1 diabetes. The chain has TRBV6-5 and TRBJ1-3; D uncertain. The sequencing sample was made of naive CD4+ T cells from blood. CDR3 amino acids: CASSPVVAGNTIYF. The DNA of the CDR3 is TGTGCCAGCAGCCCCGTAGTGGCCGGAAACACCATATATTTT.